Listed below are T cell receptor beta chains from one sample, sequenced in a study of spatial heterogeneity in lung cancer. MiXCR, run by TCRdb on the 5' RACE reads, gives a single entry per CDR3 protein. The table lists approximately 8,500 distinct CDR3 sequences, 9.5% to 15% of them singletons, with approximately 10% in the top ten. The material was lung tumor tissue, obtained at surgery. The receptor set was obtained from a male donor with early-stage non-small cell lung cancer. The CDR3 runs from the conserved cysteine through the conserved F or W. D genes are given only for firm matches. Some rows mark clone size as missing; the rest say once, few, many or name a class of expanded clone.

clone_size	j_call	v_call	d_call	cdr3_aa	cdr3_nt
many	TRBJ1-1	TRBV6-5	-	CASSYSVPPRGTEAFF	TGTGCCAGCAGTTACTCCGTCCCACCACGGGGGACTGAAGCTTTCTTT
-	TRBJ1-1	TRBV7-9	-	CASSLEGGTTEAFF	TGTGCCAGCAGCTTAGAGGGGGGAACCACTGAAGCTTTCTTT
many	TRBJ2-7	TRBV7-2	TRBD2	CASSLGGPGLAGGTSEQYF	TGTGCCAGCAGCTTAGGCGGACCGGGACTAGCGGGAGGAACGTCCGAGCAGTACTTC
few	TRBJ1-4	TRBV6-5	-	CASSYSGRNEKLFF	TGTGCCAGCAGTTACTCTGGCAGAAATGAAAAACTGTTTTTT
many	TRBJ1-3	TRBV4-1	-	CASSQTQGSRLFMAGNTIYF	TGCGCCAGCAGCCAAACGCAGGGTTCACGCTTATTCATGGCGGGAAACACCATATATTTT
-	TRBJ1-1	TRBV4-2	-	CASSQIPGGTEAFF	TGTGCCAGCAGCCAAATACCGGGAGGCACTGAAGCTTTCTTT
few	TRBJ1-4	TRBV4-3	-	CASSQDREKLFF	TGCGCCAGCAGCCAAGATAGGGAAAAACTGTTTTTT
many	TRBJ2-3	TRBV6-5	TRBD2	CASSYSPSGGPDTQYF	TGTGCCAGCAGTTACTCCCCTAGCGGGGGCCCAGATACGCAGTATTTT
few	TRBJ2-2	TRBV7-6	-	CASSPGGPNTGELFF	TGTGCTAGCAGCCCTGGAGGGCCGAACACCGGGGAGCTGTTTTTT
many	TRBJ1-1	TRBV12-3/TRBV12-4	TRBD1	CASRATGDAEAFF	TGTGCCAGCAGAGCAACAGGGGATGCTGAAGCTTTCTTT
many	TRBJ2-3	TRBV27	TRBD1	CASSFWTGGPDTQYF	TGTGCCAGCAGTTTTTGGACAGGGGGTCCAGATACGCAGTATTTT
medium-sized	TRBJ2-1	TRBV12-5	-	CASGLVKRFSEQFF	TGTGCTAGTGGTTTGGTAAAGAGGTTTTCTGAGCAGTTCTTC
medium-sized	TRBJ2-7	TRBV7-6	-	CASSLGPRYEQYF	TGTGCCAGCAGCTTAGGCCCACGCTACGAGCAGTACTTC
medium-sized	TRBJ1-2	TRBV6-5	-	CASRQGVTGYTF	TGTGCCAGCAGACAGGGTGTCACTGGCTACACCTTC
many	TRBJ2-1	TRBV2	-	CASSGDFTSEQFF	TGTGCCAGCAGTGGTGATTTCACTAGTGAGCAGTTCTTC
many	TRBJ2-6	TRBV3-1	-	CASSPRGANVLTF	TGTGCCAGCAGCCCTCGCGGGGCCAACGTCCTGACTTTC